This TCR beta chain was profiled in a study of blood T cell repertoires in COVID-19. Study-level background: Collection of acute and convalescent COVID-19 samples took place in the United States, Italy and Spain.

Profiled with immunoSEQ multiplex PCR; TCRdb holds only in-frame clones, not every one. The profile covers over 45,000 clones, with more than 75% appearing a single time and roughly 8% taken by the ten largest. This CDR3 has 13 amino acids. V lost 7 bases to trimming and J lost 8 bases, with 17 bases between them. Germline CDR1 reads MNHEY; CDR2 reads SVGAGI. The source material was peripheral blood. The gene calls are TRBV6-5 and TRBJ1-2; possible D gene TRBD1, 6 bases. This clonotype was sampled from a woman older than 75 with acute or convalescent COVID-19. CDR3 DNA sequence: TGTGCCAGCACCCCAGGGGTCCGGGGAGGCTACACCTTC. As protein: CASTPGVRGGYTF.